This TCR beta chain was recovered during a study of cytomegalovirus exposure and HLA in healthy donors. Study details: Previous work identified 117 million unique TCR beta sequences from 200 million or so T cells. Study results and limitations: Of the V segments, some could not be distinguished, including TRBV6-2 and TRBV6-3, and were excluded. Reportedly, diagnosis of cytomegalovirus status by the classifier showed high specificity and sensitivity. Many donors shared some public TCRs, even though most TCR sequences were rare.

This CDR3 has 13 residues. Germline CDR1 reads MNHNS; CDR2 reads SASEGT. Trimming cost V 6 bases and J 6 bases; bases outside gene matches: 2. In regard to this clone: Its antigen remains unidentified.

60 Vbeta and 13 Jbeta primers were used in PCR. The protocol was immunoSEQ multiplex PCR, while the TCRdb copy is restricted to in-frame clones and leaves out a portion. In the table there are about 120,000 clones, roughly four fifths of which are singletons. The origin of this receptor is a woman in her late teens or twenties in good health and CMV-seronegative. Sequences were obtained from PBMCs. This sequence joins TRBV6-1 and TRBJ2-3, with 11 bases fitting TRBD1. The DNA of the CDR3 is TGTGCCAGCAGGGGACAGGGGGGGGATACGCAGTATTTT. Translation gives CASRGQGGDTQYF.